The rows below give T cell receptor beta chains drawn from one sample of a study of blood T cell repertoires in COVID-19. Some clones are missing from TCRdb's copy, which holds only in-frame ones; the method was immunoSEQ multiplex PCR. In the table there are a few hundred thousand clones, under 90% of which are singletons. Sequenced: PBMCs or T cells enriched from blood (not recorded which). The receptors were gathered from a woman between 25 and 40 years old who had recovered from COVID-19. Each CDR3 is given with its conserved first and last residue. D genes are given only for firm matches. Clone size is stated in some rows and not others, as once, few, many or a class when expanded.

j_gene: TRBJ2-3
abundance: -
v_gene: TRBV11-1
d_gene: -
CDR3aa: CASSQGLAVSTDTQYF
CDR3nt: TGTGCCAGCAGCCAGGGGCTAGCGGTAAGCACAGATACGCAGTATTTT

j_gene: TRBJ2-7
abundance: -
v_gene: TRBV5-6
d_gene: TRBD1
CDR3aa: CASSLPGGFLSYEQYF
CDR3nt: TGTGCCAGCAGCTTGCCAGGGGGATTTTTGTCCTACGAGCAGTACTTC

j_gene: TRBJ1-2
abundance: once
v_gene: TRBV4-1
d_gene: TRBD1
CDR3aa: CASSQGRQGSANYGYTF
CDR3nt: TGCGCCAGCAGCCAAGGAAGACAGGGATCAGCTAACTATGGCTACACCTTC

j_gene: TRBJ1-6
abundance: once
v_gene: TRBV25-1
d_gene: TRBD1
CDR3aa: CASSLTGEHSPLHF
CDR3nt: TGTGCCAGCAGTCTTACAGGGGAACATTCACCCCTCCACTTT

j_gene: TRBJ2-1
abundance: -
v_gene: TRBV11-2
d_gene: TRBD2
CDR3aa: CASSLGLAKNTYLYNEQFF
CDR3nt: TGTGCCAGCAGCTTGGGACTAGCTAAGAATACATACCTATACAATGAGCAGTTCTTC

j_gene: TRBJ2-2
abundance: -
v_gene: TRBV4-3
d_gene: -
CDR3aa: CASSQDGGFGSTGELFF
CDR3nt: TGCGCCAGCAGCCAAGATGGGGGGTTTGGGAGCACCGGGGAGCTGTTTTTT

j_gene: TRBJ1-1
abundance: -
v_gene: TRBV5-1
d_gene: -
CDR3aa: CASKRTALWGTEAFF
CDR3nt: TGCGCCAGCAAGAGGACAGCCCTTTGGGGCACTGAAGCTTTCTTT

j_gene: TRBJ1-2
abundance: -
v_gene: TRBV28
d_gene: -
CDR3aa: CASSLGAPRNQGPAF
CDR3nt: TGTGCCAGCAGCTTAGGAGCCCCGAGGAACCAGGGGCCGGCCTTC

j_gene: TRBJ2-4
abundance: -
v_gene: TRBV4-3
d_gene: TRBD2
CDR3aa: CASSQDGGGGNIQYF
CDR3nt: TGCGCCAGCAGCCAAGATGGGGGGGGAGGAAACATTCAGTACTTC

j_gene: TRBJ2-7
abundance: -
v_gene: TRBV6-5
d_gene: TRBD2
CDR3aa: CASRARLAGEYEQYF
CDR3nt: TGTGCCAGCAGGGCCAGACTAGCGGGAGAATACGAGCAGTACTTC

j_gene: TRBJ2-7
abundance: few
v_gene: TRBV10-1
d_gene: -
CDR3aa: CASNDYPSEPYEQYF
CDR3nt: TGCGCCAGTAATGATTATCCTAGCGAACCCTACGAGCAGTACTTC

j_gene: TRBJ1-5
abundance: -
v_gene: TRBV28
d_gene: TRBD1
CDR3aa: CASSRGSRQPQHF
CDR3nt: TGTGCCAGCAGCAGGGGGTCGAGGCAGCCCCAGCATTTT

j_gene: TRBJ2-7
abundance: few
v_gene: TRBV4-2
d_gene: TRBD2
CDR3aa: CASSPIGVAGAQEQYF
CDR3nt: TGTGCCAGCAGCCCAATAGGGGTAGCGGGAGCTCAAGAGCAGTACTTC

j_gene: TRBJ2-7
abundance: -
v_gene: TRBV7-9
d_gene: -
CDR3aa: CASSLAPQGSSYEQYF
CDR3nt: TGTGCCAGCAGCTTAGCGCCTCAGGGAAGCTCCTACGAGCAGTACTTC

j_gene: TRBJ2-1
abundance: -
v_gene: TRBV3-1/TRBV3-2
d_gene: TRBD2
CDR3aa: CASSQEGTSGYNEQFF
CDR3nt: TGTGCCAGCAGCCAAGAGGGGACTAGCGGTTACAATGAGCAGTTCTTC

j_gene: TRBJ2-2
abundance: -
v_gene: TRBV14
d_gene: TRBD1
CDR3aa: CASSPTFTRTGIGTGELFF
CDR3nt: TGTGCCAGCAGCCCAACCTTTACAAGGACAGGGATTGGCACCGGGGAGCTGTTTTTT

j_gene: TRBJ2-7
abundance: -
v_gene: TRBV14
d_gene: -
CDR3aa: CASSQYRDLSYEQYF
CDR3nt: TGTGCCAGCAGCCAATACCGGGATCTCTCCTACGAGCAGTACTTC

j_gene: TRBJ1-2
abundance: -
v_gene: TRBV3-1/TRBV3-2
d_gene: TRBD1
CDR3aa: CASSPGQSSYGYTF
CDR3nt: TGTGCCAGCAGCCCGGGACAGTCGAGCTATGGCTACACCTTC

j_gene: TRBJ2-7
abundance: -
v_gene: TRBV19
d_gene: TRBD1
CDR3aa: CASTKKGTGSYEQYF
CDR3nt: TGTGCCAGTACCAAAAAGGGGACAGGCTCCTACGAGCAGTACTTC

j_gene: TRBJ2-1
abundance: -
v_gene: TRBV7-9
d_gene: TRBD1
CDR3aa: CASSLLGQGYNEQFF
CDR3nt: TGTGCCAGCAGCTTATTGGGACAGGGCTACAATGAGCAGTTCTTC

j_gene: TRBJ1-1
abundance: -
v_gene: TRBV3-1/TRBV3-2
d_gene: -
CDR3aa: CASSYADTEAFF
CDR3nt: TGTGCCAGCAGCTATGCGGACACTGAAGCTTTCTTT

j_gene: TRBJ2-3
abundance: -
v_gene: TRBV27
d_gene: TRBD1
CDR3aa: CASSLVAGQGWGDTQYF
CDR3nt: TGTGCCAGCAGTTTGGTCGCGGGACAGGGCTGGGGAGATACGCAGTATTTT

j_gene: TRBJ1-1
abundance: -
v_gene: TRBV13
d_gene: TRBD1
CDR3aa: CASSSTGGSTEAFF
CDR3nt: TGTGCCAGCAGCTCAACAGGGGGATCCACTGAAGCTTTCTTT

j_gene: TRBJ2-1
abundance: -
v_gene: TRBV27
d_gene: TRBD2
CDR3aa: CASSILGLAGRGNEQFF
CDR3nt: TGTGCCAGCAGTATCCTCGGACTAGCGGGTCGCGGGAATGAGCAGTTCTTC

j_gene: TRBJ1-5
abundance: -
v_gene: TRBV4-1
d_gene: TRBD1
CDR3aa: CASSRGQGVQPQHF
CDR3nt: TGCGCCAGCAGCCGAGGACAGGGAGTACAGCCCCAGCATTTT

j_gene: TRBJ1-1
abundance: few
v_gene: TRBV2
d_gene: -
CDR3aa: CASSEEGAGITEAFF
CDR3nt: TGTGCCAGCAGTGAAGAAGGAGCGGGTATAACTGAAGCTTTCTTT

j_gene: TRBJ1-2
abundance: once
v_gene: TRBV11-2
d_gene: TRBD1
CDR3aa: CASSRYPFDRGSYGYTF
CDR3nt: TGTGCCAGCAGCCGTTACCCGTTCGACAGGGGTTCCTATGGCTACACCTTC

j_gene: TRBJ2-2
abundance: -
v_gene: TRBV24-1
d_gene: -
CDR3aa: CATNPPGTSNTGELFF
CDR3nt: TGTGCCACCAACCCCCCCGGGACATCGAACACCGGGGAGCTGTTTTTT

j_gene: TRBJ2-1
abundance: -
v_gene: TRBV4-1
d_gene: TRBD2
CDR3aa: CASSQGLAGGLTDNEQFF
CDR3nt: TGCGCCAGCAGCCAGGGACTAGCGGGAGGCCTCACGGACAATGAGCAGTTCTTC

j_gene: TRBJ2-7
abundance: -
v_gene: TRBV12-3/TRBV12-4
d_gene: -
CDR3aa: CASSFGTPYEQYF
CDR3nt: TGTGCCAGCAGTTTTGGGACTCCTTACGAGCAGTACTTC

j_gene: TRBJ2-2
abundance: once
v_gene: TRBV6-2/TRBV6-3
d_gene: -
CDR3aa: CASSYAGKLNTGELFF
CDR3nt: TGTGCCAGCAGTTACGCGGGCAAATTGAACACCGGGGAGCTGTTTTTT

j_gene: TRBJ2-7
abundance: -
v_gene: TRBV19
d_gene: TRBD1
CDR3aa: CASSYAGTGDYEQYF
CDR3nt: TGTGCCAGTAGTTACGCCGGGACAGGGGATTACGAGCAGTACTTC

j_gene: TRBJ2-2
abundance: -
v_gene: TRBV7-2
d_gene: -
CDR3aa: CASSPGGWSTGELFF
CDR3nt: TGTGCCAGCAGCCCCGGGGGTTGGAGCACCGGGGAGCTGTTTTTT

j_gene: TRBJ2-7
abundance: few
v_gene: TRBV2
d_gene: -
CDR3aa: CASRGDTVRNEQYF
CDR3nt: TGTGCCAGCCGGGGAGACACGGTACGGAACGAGCAGTACTTC

j_gene: TRBJ2-4
abundance: -
v_gene: TRBV7-9
d_gene: TRBD1
CDR3aa: CASSLTGQGWDIQYF
CDR3nt: TGTGCCAGCAGCTTAACGGGACAGGGGTGGGACATTCAGTACTTC

j_gene: TRBJ2-1
abundance: -
v_gene: TRBV7-9
d_gene: -
CDR3aa: CASSRTGSAYNEQFF
CDR3nt: TGTGCCAGCAGTAGAACAGGGTCTGCGTACAATGAGCAGTTCTTC

j_gene: TRBJ2-5
abundance: -
v_gene: TRBV5-1
d_gene: TRBD2
CDR3aa: CASSPTSGRAVKETQYF
CDR3nt: TGCGCCAGCAGCCCGACTAGCGGGAGGGCCGTAAAAGAGACCCAGTACTTC

j_gene: TRBJ2-1
abundance: -
v_gene: TRBV9
d_gene: -
CDR3aa: CASSVGVGALSYNEQFF
CDR3nt: TGTGCCAGCAGCGTAGGGGTTGGGGCGCTATCCTACAATGAGCAGTTCTTC

j_gene: TRBJ1-1
abundance: -
v_gene: TRBV20-1
d_gene: -
CDR3aa: CSASLAGTEAFF
CDR3nt: TGCAGTGCTAGTTTGGCAGGGACTGAAGCTTTCTTT